This T cell receptor (beta chain) comes out of a study of PD-1 and CTLA-4 blockade in melanoma. Clones were sequenced by immunoSEQ multiplex PCR, and TCRdb holds only the in-frame ones, with some missing. The sample includes tens of thousands of clones, approximately 90% of them seen just once. Trimming removed 1 base from V and 5 bases from J, with 11 bases in between. The CDR3 has 14 residues. Per the germline V gene, CDR1 is MGHRA and CDR2 is YSYEKL. The material sequenced was CD8+ T cells from peripheral blood, taken from a patient given anti-PD-1 treatment. The source is a human donor with melanoma. This sequence joins TRBV4-1 and TRBJ2-5; D is unclear. DNA for the CDR3: TGCGCCAGCAGCCAAGCTGGGATTGGGGAGACCCAGTACTTC. As protein: CASSQAGIGETQYF.